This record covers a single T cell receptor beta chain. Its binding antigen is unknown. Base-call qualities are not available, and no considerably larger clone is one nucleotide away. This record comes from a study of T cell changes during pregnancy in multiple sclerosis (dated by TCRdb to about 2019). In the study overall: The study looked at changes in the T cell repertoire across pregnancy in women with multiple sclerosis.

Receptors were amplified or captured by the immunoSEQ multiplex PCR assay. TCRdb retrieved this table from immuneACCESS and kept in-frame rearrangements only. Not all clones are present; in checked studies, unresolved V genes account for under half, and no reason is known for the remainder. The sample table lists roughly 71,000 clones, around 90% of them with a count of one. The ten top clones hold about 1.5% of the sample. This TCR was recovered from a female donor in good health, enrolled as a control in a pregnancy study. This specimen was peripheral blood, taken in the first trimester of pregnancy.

The DNA sequence is given as TGTGCCAGCAGCCCCCCGGGACAGGCCGGCTACACCTTC. Its translation reads: CASSPPGQAGYTF. The V and J genes are TRBV11-2 and TRBJ1-2; TRBD1 matches 8 bases in the middle. Trimmed from V: 5 bases; trimmed from J: 8 bases; junction bases lacking a gene match: 7. The germline V gene yields SGHAT for CDR1 and FQNNGV for CDR2. The CDR3 contains 13 residues, cysteine and phenylalanine counted. Only the CDR3 portion is preserved as DNA: 39 bases, with reading frame beginning at the first base.